Below, 11 T cell receptor beta chains from the same sample are listed, as sequenced in a study of long-term antiretroviral therapy in people with HIV. Runs used v3.0 of the immunoSEQ assay and were done at survey level. The data were produced by immunoSEQ multiplex PCR, yet TCRdb's version contains in-frame clones alone and is incomplete. The table has roughly 18,000 clones, about 78% seen once. Sequenced material: unsorted PBMCs, taken 2.9 years after starting antiretroviral therapy. Receptors were obtained from a woman under 40 with HIV.

In this sample, this clone turned up a few times. The chain couples TRBV6-1 to TRBJ1-5; D is unclear. Trimming pared 7 bases from V and 6 bases from J, leaving 10 bases between. The CDR3 totals 12 residues. CDR1 is MNHNS, CDR2 SASEGT, per germline. CDR3 in amino acids: CASMGLSQPQHF. CDR3 coding DNA: TGTGCCAGCATGGGGTTGAGTCAGCCCCAGCATTTT.

This clone showed up just a few times. The chain employs TRBV9 and TRBJ1-3, with D uncertain. Germline V gives CDR1 SGDLS, CDR2 YYNGEE. The CDR3 runs 10 residues. V lost 3 bases and J 8 bases, leaving 3 bases between the germline ends. Here the CDR3 reads CASSGDTIYF. The CDR3 coding sequence is TGTGCCAGCAGCGGAGACACCATATATTTT.

The chain couples TRBV10-3 to TRBJ2-7; D gene uncertain. In germline, CDR1 is ENHRY, CDR2 SYGVKD. This CDR3 comprises 14 residues. V lost 0 bases, J lost 4 bases, and 10 bases lay in between. As DNA, the CDR3 is TGTGCCATCAGTGAGTCTCCAGGAGCATACGAGCAGTACTTC. This sequence encodes CAISESPGAYEQYF.

The gene calls are TRBV19 and TRBJ1-1; tentative D call: TRBD1 (6 bases). The CDR3 length is 14 residues. Trimming left V 4 bases short and J 2 bases short, with 11 bases between. Per the germline V gene, CDR1 is LNHDA and CDR2 is SQIVND (reference sequence). CDR3 DNA sequence: TGTGCCAGTAGTACAGGGACAACAAACACTGAAGCTTTCTTT. Protein sequence: CASSTGTTNTEAFF.

This clone was seen a few times. V usage is TRBV19 and J usage is TRBJ2-7, with 8 bases matching TRBD2. V shed 4 bases, J shed 6 bases, and the junction held 11 bases outside the gene matches. The germline V gene encodes CDR1 LNHDA and CDR2 SQIVND (reference sequence). The CDR3 loop spans 15 amino acids. CDR3 sequence (DNA): TGTGCCAGTAGTAACCAGGCGGCGGGGGGTGTCGAGCAGTACTTC. Protein sequence: CASSNQAAGGVEQYF.

V and J are TRBV11-2 and TRBJ2-3; weak D call: TRBD2 (6 bases). V was cut by 5 bases and J by 3 bases, with 9 bases left in between. The length of the CDR3 is 13 residues. Per the germline V gene, CDR1 is SGHAT and CDR2 is FQNNGV. DNA for the CDR3: TGTGCCAGCAGCCGCGGGGTTACAGATACGCAGTATTTT. Residues: CASSRGVTDTQYF.

V is TRBV9 and J is TRBJ1-1; no firm D call. This CDR3 is 16 amino acids long. V lost 0 bases and J lost 4, with 16 bases in between. CDR1 and CDR2 from the germline V gene are SGDLS and YYNGEE. CDR3 loop: CASSVDVGISGTEAFF. In DNA form, the CDR3 reads TGTGCCAGCAGCGTAGACGTCGGGATATCGGGCACTGAAGCTTTCTTT.

The chain carries TRBV15 and TRBJ2-3; D remains unclear. Germline CDR1 reads LNHNV; CDR2 reads YYDKDF (reference sequence). V was clipped by 5 bases and J by 0 bases, with 15 bases between them. The CDR3 length is 16 residues. The CDR3 nucleotides read TGTGCCACCAGCCCTCCAGGTGAATCTAGCACAGATACGCAGTATTTT. Its translation: CATSPPGESSTDTQYF.

V usage is TRBV5-8 and J usage is TRBJ1-1; D is unresolved. The V and J ends lost 5 bases and 5 bases respectively, with 13 bases between them. Germline V gene data show CDR1 as SGHTS and CDR2 as YDEGEE. The CDR3 is 13 residues long. CDR3 residues: CASSISAFTEAFF. DNA of the CDR3: TGTGCCAGCAGTATCTCAGCGTTTACTGAAGCTTTCTTT.

There are a few counts of this clone. J is TRBJ2-7 and V is TRBV7-9, with D hard to call. Germline V gene data show CDR1 as SEHNR and CDR2 as FQNEAQ (reference sequence). Trimming pared 2 bases from V and 2 bases from J, leaving 10 bases between. This CDR3 is built from 14 residues. CDR3 in amino acids: CASSLTSVAYEQYV. CDR3 bases: TGTGCCAGCAGCTTAACTTCGGTCGCCTACGAGCAGTACGTC.

The chain joins TRBV6-1 to TRBJ1-2; 8 bases match TRBD1. The CDR3 is 14 amino acids. Germline V lookup: CDR1 MNHNS, CDR2 SASEGT. V lost 5 bases, J lost 4 bases, and 6 bases stayed unmatched. As DNA, the CDR3 is TGTGCCAGCAGTAGCAGGGACAGGTCCTATGGCTACACCTTC. It translates to CASSSRDRSYGYTF.